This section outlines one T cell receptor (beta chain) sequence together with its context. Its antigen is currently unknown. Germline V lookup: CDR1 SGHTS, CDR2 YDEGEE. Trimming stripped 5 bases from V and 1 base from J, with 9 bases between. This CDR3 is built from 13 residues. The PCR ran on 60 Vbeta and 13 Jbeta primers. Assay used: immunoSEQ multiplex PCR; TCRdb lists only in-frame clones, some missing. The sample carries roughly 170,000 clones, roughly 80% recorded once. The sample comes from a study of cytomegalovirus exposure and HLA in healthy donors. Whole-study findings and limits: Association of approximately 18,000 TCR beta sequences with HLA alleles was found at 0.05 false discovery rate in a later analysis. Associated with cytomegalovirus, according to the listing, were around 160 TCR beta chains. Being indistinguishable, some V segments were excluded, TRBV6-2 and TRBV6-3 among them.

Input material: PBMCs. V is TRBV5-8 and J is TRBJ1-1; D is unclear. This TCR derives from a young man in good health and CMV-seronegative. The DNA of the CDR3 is TGTGCCAGCAGGAGGAGGGAGAACACTGAAGCTTTCTTT. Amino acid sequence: CASRRRENTEAFF. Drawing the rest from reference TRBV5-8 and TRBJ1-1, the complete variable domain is EAGVTQSPTHLIKTRGQQATLRCSPISGHTSVYWYQQALGLGLQFLLWYDEGEERNRGNFPPRFSGRQFPNYSSELNVNALELEDSALYLCASRRRENTEAFFGQGTRLTVV.